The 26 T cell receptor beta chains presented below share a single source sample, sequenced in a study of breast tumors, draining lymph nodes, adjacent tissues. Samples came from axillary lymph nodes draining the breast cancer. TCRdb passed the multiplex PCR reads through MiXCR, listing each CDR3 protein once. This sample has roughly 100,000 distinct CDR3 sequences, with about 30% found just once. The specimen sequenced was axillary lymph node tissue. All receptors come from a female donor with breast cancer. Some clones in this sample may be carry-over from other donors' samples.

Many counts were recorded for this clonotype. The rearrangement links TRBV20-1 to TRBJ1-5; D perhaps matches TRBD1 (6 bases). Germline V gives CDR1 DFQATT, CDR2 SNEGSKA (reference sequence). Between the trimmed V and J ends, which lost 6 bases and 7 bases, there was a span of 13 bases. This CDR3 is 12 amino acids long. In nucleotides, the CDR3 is TGCAGTGCCGTTGCAGGGGTCCAGCCCCAGCATTTT. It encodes CSAVAGVQPQHF.

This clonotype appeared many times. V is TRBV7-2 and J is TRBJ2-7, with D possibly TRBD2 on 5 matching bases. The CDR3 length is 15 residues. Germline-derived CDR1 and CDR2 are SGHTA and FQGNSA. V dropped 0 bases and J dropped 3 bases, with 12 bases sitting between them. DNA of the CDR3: TGTGCCAGCAGCTTAGCGCCTAGCACCGTCTACGAGCAGTACTTC. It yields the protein CASSLAPSTVYEQYF.

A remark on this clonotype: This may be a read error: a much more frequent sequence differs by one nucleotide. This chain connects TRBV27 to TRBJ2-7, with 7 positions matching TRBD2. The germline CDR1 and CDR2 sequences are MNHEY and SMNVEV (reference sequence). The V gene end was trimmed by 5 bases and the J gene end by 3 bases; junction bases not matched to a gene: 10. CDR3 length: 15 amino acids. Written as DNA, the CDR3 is TGTGCCAGCAGTATAGACGGCGGGAGTTTCTACGAGCAGTACTTC. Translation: CASSIDGGSFYEQYF.

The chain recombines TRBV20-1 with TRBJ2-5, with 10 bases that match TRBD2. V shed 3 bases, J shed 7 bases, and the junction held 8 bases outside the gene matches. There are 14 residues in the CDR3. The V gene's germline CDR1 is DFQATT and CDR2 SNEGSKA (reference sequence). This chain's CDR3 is CSARASGSVATQYF. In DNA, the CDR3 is TGCAGTGCTAGGGCTAGCGGGAGCGTGGCGACCCAGTACTTC.

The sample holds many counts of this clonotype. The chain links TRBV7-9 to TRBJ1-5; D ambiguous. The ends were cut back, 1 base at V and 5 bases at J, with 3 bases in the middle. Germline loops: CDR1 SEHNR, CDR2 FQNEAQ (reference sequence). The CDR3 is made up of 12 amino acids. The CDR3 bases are TGTGCCAGCAGCTTAGGCGATCAGCCCCAGCATTTT. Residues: CASSLGDQPQHF. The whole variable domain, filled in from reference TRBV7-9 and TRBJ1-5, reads DTGVSQNPRHKITKRGQNVTFRCDPISEHNRLYWYRQTLGQGPEFLTYFQNEAQLEKSRLLSDRFSAERPKGSFSTLEIQRTEQGDSAMYLCASSLGDQPQHFGDGTRLSIL.

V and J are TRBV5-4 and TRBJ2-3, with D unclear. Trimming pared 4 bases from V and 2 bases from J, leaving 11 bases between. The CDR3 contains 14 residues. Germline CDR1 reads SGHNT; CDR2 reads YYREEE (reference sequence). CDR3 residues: CASSPRTNTDTQYF. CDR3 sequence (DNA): TGTGCCAGCAGCCCTAGGACCAACACAGATACGCAGTATTTT.

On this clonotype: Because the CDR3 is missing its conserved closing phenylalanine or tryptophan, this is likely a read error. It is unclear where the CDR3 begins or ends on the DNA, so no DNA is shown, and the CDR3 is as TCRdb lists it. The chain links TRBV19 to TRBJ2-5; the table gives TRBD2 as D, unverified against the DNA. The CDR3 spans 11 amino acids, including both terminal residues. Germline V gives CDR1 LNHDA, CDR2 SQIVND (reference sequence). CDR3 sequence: CASTTGLAANT.

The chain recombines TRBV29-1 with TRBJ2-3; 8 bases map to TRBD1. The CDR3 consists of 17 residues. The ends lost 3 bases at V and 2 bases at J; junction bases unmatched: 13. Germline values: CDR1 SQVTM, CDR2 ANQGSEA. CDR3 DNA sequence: TGCAGCGTTGAGCGCATCGCAGGGGGCGGGTACACAGATACGCAGTATTTT. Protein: CSVERIAGGGYTDTQYF.

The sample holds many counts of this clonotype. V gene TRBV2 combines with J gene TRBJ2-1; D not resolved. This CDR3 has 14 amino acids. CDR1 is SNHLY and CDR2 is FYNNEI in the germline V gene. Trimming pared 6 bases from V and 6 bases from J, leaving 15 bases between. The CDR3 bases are TGTGCCAGCAGAAGGTTCGAGGATGGCAATGAGCAGTTCTTC. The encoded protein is CASRRFEDGNEQFF.

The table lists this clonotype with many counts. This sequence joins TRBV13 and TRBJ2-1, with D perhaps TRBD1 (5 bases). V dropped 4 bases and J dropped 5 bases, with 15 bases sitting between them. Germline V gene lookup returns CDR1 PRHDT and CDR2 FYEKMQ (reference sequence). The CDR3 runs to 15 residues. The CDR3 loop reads CASSSGSEEDNEQFF. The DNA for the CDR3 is TGTGCCAGCAGCTCAGGGTCCGAAGAAGACAATGAGCAGTTCTTC.

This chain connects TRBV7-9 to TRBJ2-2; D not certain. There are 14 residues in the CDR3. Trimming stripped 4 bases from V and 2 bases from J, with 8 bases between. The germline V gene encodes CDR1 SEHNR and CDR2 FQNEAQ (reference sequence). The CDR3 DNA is TGTGCCAGCAGCTCGGCAGGAAACACCGGGGAGCTGTTTTTT. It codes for CASSSAGNTGELFF.

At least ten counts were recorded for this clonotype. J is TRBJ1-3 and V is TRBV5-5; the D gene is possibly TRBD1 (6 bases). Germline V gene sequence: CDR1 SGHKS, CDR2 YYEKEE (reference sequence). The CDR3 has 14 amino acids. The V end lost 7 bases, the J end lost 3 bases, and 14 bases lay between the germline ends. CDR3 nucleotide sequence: TGTGCCAGCGGCAAGGGGGGCAATGGAAACACCATATATTTT. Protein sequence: CASGKGGNGNTIYF.

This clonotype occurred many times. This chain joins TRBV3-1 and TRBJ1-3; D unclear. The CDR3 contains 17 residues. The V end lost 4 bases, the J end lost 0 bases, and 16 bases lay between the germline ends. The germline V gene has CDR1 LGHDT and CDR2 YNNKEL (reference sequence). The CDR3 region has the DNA TGTGCCAGCAGCCGAGTAGCTAGGTCATTCTCTGGAAACACCATATATTTT. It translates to CASSRVARSFSGNTIYF.

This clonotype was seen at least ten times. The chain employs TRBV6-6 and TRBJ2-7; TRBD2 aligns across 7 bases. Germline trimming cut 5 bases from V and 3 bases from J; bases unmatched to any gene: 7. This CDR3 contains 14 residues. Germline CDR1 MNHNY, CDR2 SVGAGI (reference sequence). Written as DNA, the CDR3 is TGTGCCAGCAGTCACGGGGCTAGCGGCTACGAGCAGTACTTC. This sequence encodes CASSHGASGYEQYF.

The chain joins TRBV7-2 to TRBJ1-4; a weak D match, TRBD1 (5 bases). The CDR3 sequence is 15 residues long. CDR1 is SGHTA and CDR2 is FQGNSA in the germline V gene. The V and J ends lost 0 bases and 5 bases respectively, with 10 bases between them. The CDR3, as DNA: TGTGCCAGCAGCTTAGCACGGGGACCCAATGAAAAACTGTTTTTT. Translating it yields CASSLARGPNEKLFF.

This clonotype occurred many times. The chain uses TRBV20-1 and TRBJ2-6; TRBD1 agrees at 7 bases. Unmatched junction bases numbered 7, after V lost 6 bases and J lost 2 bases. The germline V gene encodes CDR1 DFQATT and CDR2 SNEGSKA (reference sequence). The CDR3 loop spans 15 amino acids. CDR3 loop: CSASTGSAGANVLTF. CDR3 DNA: TGCAGTGCCTCGACAGGGAGTGCTGGGGCCAACGTCCTGACTTTC.

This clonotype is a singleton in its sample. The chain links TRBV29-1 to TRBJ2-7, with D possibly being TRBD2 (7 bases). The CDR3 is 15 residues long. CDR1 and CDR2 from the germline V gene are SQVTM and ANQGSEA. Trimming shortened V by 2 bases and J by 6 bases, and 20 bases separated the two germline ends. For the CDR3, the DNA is TGCAGCGTTGAATCAGGAGGGGGGGTTGAGGGCGAGCAGTACTTC. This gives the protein CSVESGGGVEGEQYF.

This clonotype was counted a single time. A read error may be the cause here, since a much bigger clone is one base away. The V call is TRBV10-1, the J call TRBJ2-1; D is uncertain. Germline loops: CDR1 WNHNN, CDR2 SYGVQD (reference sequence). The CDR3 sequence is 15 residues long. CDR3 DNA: TGCGCCAGCAGTGAGTCTAAGAAACTCCCTATTTGGGCGCTCTTC. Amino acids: CASSESKKLPIWALF.

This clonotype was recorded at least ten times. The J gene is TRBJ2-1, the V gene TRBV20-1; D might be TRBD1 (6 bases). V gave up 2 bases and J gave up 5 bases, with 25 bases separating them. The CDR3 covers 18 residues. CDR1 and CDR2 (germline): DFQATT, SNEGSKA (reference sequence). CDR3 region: CSARSRLLQGSGHNEQFF. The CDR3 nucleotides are TGCAGTGCTAGATCCCGTCTTTTACAGGGTTCTGGACACAATGAGCAGTTCTTC.

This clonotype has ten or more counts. In DNA, the CDR3 is TGTGCCAGCAGTTACACTACGCCGAGCGCCCCCGACTACGAGCAGTACTTC. Its protein is CASSYTTPSAPDYEQYF. This chain joins TRBV6-5 and TRBJ2-7; D unresolved. Trimming took off 2 bases at V and 3 bases at J, with 20 bases between the two ends. The CDR3 runs to 17 residues. The germline V gene encodes CDR1 MNHEY and CDR2 SVGAGI.

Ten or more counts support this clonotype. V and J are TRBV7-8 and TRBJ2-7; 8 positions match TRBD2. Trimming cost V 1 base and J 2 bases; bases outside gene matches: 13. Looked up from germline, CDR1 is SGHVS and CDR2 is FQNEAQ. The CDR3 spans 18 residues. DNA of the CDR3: TGTGCCAGCAGCTTAGATCCTAATACCGGGAGGGTAACCTACGAGCAGTACTTC. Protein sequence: CASSLDPNTGRVTYEQYF.

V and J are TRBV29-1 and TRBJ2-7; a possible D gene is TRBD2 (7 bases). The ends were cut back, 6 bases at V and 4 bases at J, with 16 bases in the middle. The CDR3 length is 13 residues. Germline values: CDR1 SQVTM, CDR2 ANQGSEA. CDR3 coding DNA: TGCAGCGTAGAGGGAGGGGGTATGTACGAGCAGTACTTC. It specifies CSVEGGGMYEQYF.

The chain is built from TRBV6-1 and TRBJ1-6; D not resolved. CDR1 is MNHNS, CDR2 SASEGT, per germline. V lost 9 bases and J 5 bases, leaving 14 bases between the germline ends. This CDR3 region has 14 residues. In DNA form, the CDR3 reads TGTGCCAGTTGGCCAGACTCTCATAATTCACCCCTCCACTTT. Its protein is CASWPDSHNSPLHF.

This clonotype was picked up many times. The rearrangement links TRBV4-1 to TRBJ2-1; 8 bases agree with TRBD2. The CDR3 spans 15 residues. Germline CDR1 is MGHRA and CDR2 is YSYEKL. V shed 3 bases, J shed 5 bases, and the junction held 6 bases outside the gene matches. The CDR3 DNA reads TGCGCCAGCAGCCACAGCGGGGGATGGGACAATGAGCAGTTCTTC. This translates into CASSHSGGWDNEQFF.

DNA of the CDR3: TGTGCCAGCAGCTTAGTGCAGAGGAACAGGGGCACCGGGGAGCTGTTTTTT. Its protein product is CASSLVQRNRGTGELFF. The chain recombines TRBV7-2 with TRBJ2-2; TRBD1 aligns across 7 bases. The CDR3 consists of 17 residues. Trimming took 1 base from V and 4 from J; bases not matched to a gene: 9. Germline assignment: CDR1 SGHTA and CDR2 FQGNSA.

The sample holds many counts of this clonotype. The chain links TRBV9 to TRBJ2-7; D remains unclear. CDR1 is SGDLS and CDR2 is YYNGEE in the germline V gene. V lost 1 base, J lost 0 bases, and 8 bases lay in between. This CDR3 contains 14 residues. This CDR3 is CASSVQGASYEQYF. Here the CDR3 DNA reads TGTGCCAGCAGCGTACAAGGCGCCTCCTACGAGCAGTACTTC.